Described below is a single T cell receptor (beta chain) sequence and its context. Its specificity is unknown. CDR3 length equals 12 residues. Trimming shortened V by 5 bases and J by 10 bases, and 9 bases separated the two germline ends. Germline CDR1 is MNHEY and CDR2 is SVGAGI. This record comes from a study of graft-versus-host responses after intestinal transplantation. On the study more broadly: Transplant types were multivisceral, liver-intestinal, or isolated intestinal.

Method: immunoSEQ multiplex PCR; TCRdb's copy keeps in-frame clones and lacks some. The sample holds roughly 100,000 clones, approximately 94% seen once. General study findings and limits: GvH clones were found in recipient marrow; some appeared first in ileum or blood. After transplant, early declines in HvG clones were associated with peak levels of circulating GvH clones.

Sequencing used unstimulated CD8+ T cells sorted from spleen or lymph node cells, obtained before intestinal transplant. The receptor comes from a human donor who received an intestinal transplant. The chain is built from TRBV6-5 and TRBJ1-6; D is unresolved. CDR3: CASSLTVSPLHF. CDR3 bases: TGTGCCAGCAGTCTAACCGTATCACCCCTCCACTTT.